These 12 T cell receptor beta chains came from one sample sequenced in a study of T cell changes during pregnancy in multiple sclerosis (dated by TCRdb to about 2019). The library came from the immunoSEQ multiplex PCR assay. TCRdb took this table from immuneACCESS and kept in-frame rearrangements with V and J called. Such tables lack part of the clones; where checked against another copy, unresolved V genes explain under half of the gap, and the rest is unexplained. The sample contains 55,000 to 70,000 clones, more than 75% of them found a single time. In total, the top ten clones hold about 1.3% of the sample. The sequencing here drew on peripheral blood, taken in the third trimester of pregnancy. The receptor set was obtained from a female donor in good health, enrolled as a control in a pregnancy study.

CDR3 bases: TGTGCCAGCTCCCGAGACTCCAGCGGGTACACAGATACGCAGTATTTT. It yields the protein CASSRDSSGYTDTQYF. The chain employs TRBV18 and TRBJ2-3; D perhaps matches TRBD2 (6 bases). In germline, CDR1 is KGHSH, CDR2 LQKENI. This CDR3 is 16 amino acids long. V was cut by 6 bases and J by 2 bases, with 18 bases left in between.

In DNA form, the CDR3 reads TGTGCCAGCAGCCTTAGACAGGGGGCCTATGGCTACACCTTC. Encoded protein: CASSLRQGAYGYTF. The gene calls are TRBV5-4 and TRBJ1-2, with 10 bases identical to TRBD1. In germline, CDR1 is SGHNT, CDR2 YYREEE (reference sequence). The CDR3 sequence is 14 residues long. J was trimmed by 4 bases and V by 4 bases; bases with no gene match: 4.

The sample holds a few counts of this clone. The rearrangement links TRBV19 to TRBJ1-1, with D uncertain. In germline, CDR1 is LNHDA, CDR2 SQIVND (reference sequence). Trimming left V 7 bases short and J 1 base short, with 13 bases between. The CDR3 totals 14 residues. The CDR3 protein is CASTRGSSNTEAFF. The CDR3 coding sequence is TGTGCCAGTACGAGAGGCAGCTCGAACACTGAAGCTTTCTTT.

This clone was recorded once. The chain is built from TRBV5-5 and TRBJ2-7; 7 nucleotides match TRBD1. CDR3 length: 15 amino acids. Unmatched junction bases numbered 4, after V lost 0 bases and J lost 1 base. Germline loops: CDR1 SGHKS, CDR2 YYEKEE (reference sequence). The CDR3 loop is CASSLAQGQSYEQYF. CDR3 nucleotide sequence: TGTGCCAGCAGCTTGGCCCAGGGACAGTCCTACGAGCAGTACTTC.

The DNA for the CDR3 is TGCGCCAGCAGCCCCAAGAAGGGGGCGCTCAGCTATGGCTACACCTTC. Translating gives CASSPKKGALSYGYTF. V is TRBV4-3 and J is TRBJ1-2; TRBD1 matches at 7 bases. In germline, CDR1 is LGHNA, CDR2 YSLEER. Trimming cost V 4 bases and J 4 bases; bases outside gene matches: 12. The CDR3 covers 16 residues.

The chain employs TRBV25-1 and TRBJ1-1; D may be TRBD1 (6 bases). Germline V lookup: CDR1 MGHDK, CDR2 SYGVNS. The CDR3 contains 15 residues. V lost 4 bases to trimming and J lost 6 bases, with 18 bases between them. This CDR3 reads CASSAYQGLSAEAFF. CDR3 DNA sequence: TGTGCCAGCAGTGCATACCAGGGGTTATCGGCTGAAGCTTTCTTT.

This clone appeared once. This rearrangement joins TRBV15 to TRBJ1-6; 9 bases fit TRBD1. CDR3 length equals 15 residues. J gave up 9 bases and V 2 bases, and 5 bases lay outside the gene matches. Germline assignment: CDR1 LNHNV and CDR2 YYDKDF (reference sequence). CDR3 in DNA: TGTGCCACCAGCAGATCGGGACAGGGTGGTTCACCCCTCCACTTT. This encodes CATSRSGQGGSPLHF.

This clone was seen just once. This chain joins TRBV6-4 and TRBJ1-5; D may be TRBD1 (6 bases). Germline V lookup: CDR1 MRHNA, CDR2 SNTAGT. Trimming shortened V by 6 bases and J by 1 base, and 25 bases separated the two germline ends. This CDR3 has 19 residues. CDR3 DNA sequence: TGTGCCAGCAGCAACTACCTTCTCGGGACACCGGGGAGCAATCAGCCCCAGCATTTT. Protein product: CASSNYLLGTPGSNQPQHF.

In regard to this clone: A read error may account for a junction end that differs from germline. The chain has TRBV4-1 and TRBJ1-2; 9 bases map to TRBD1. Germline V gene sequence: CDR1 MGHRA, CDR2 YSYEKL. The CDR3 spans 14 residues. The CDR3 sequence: CASSHPGTGNGYTF. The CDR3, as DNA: TGCGCCAGCAGCCACCCCGGGACAGGGAATGGATACACCTTC.

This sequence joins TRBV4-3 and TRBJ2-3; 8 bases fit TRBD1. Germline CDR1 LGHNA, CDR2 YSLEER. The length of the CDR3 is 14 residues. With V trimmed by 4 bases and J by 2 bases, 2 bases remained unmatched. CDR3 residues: CASSPGQDTDTQYF. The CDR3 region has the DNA TGCGCCAGCAGCCCGGGACAGGACACAGATACGCAGTATTTT.

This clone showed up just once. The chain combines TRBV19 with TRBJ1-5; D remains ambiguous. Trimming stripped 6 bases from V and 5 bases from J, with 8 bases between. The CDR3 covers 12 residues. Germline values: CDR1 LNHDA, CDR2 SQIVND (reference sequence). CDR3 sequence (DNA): TGTGCCAGTAGCGAACTCCATCAGCCCCAGCATTTT. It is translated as CASSELHQPQHF. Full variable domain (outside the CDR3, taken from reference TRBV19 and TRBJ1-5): DGGITQSPKYLFRKEGQNVTLSCEQNLNHDAMYWYRQDPGQGLRLIYYSQIVNDFQKGDIAEGYSVSREKKESFPLTVTSAQKNPTAFYLCASSELHQPQHFGDGTRLSIL.

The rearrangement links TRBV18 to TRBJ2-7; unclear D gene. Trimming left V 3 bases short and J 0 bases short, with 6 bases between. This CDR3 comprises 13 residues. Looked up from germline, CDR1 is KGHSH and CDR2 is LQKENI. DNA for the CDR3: TGTGCCAGCTCACCCGTCGGCTCCTACGAGCAGTACTTC. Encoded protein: CASSPVGSYEQYF.